This T cell receptor beta chain was documented in a study of cytomegalovirus exposure and HLA in healthy donors. The PCR employed 60 Vbeta primers together with 13 Jbeta primers. The table came from immunoSEQ multiplex PCR; TCRdb's copy has only in-frame clones and leaves some out. Of about 120,000 clones in the sample, around 80% are singletons; the top ten hold around 2.7%. V lost 6 bases and J 0 bases, leaving 11 bases between the germline ends. Germline CDR1 LNHDA, CDR2 SQIVND (reference sequence). The CDR3 is 14 residues long. The V and J genes are TRBV19 and TRBJ1-2; D remains ambiguous. Specimen: PBMCs. The TCR sequence derives from a woman aged 40 to 50 in good health and CMV-seropositive. This chain's CDR3 is CASRKSPANYGYTF. The CDR3 nucleotides read TGTGCCAGTAGAAAATCTCCCGCTAACTATGGCTACACCTTC.